The rows below give T cell receptor beta chains drawn from one sample of a study of blood T cells in healthy people across ages. TCRdb re-called the 5' RACE reads through MiXCR, storing one row per CDR3 protein. The data contain 800,000 to 1,300,000 distinct CDR3 sequences, roughly a quarter of them singletons. The same sample was also used in a study of T cells of mothers and their children.

The sequencing sample was made of blood. The receptors come from a girl between 2 and 10 years old in good health. Each CDR3 is given with its conserved first and last residue. Each record gives: CDR3 protein, CDR3 DNA, D gene, J gene, V gene, clone size. A D gene is named only where the DNA matches it firmly. Size is omitted from some rows. Given values are once, few, many or a class for expanded clones.

CASSSRQPQHF,TGTGCCAGCAGTTCCCGGCAGCCCCAGCATTTT,-,TRBJ1-5,TRBV28,few
CASSPFRNYEQYF,TGTGCCAGCAGCCCCTTCAGGAACTACGAGCAGTACTTC,-,TRBJ2-7,TRBV2,-
CAIGTGNQPQHF,TGTGCCATAGGGACAGGTAATCAGCCCCAGCATTTT,TRBD1,TRBJ1-5,TRBV19,few
CASSQIGTSGFYEQYF,TGCGCCAGCAGCCAAATCGGGACTAGCGGGTTCTACGAGCAGTACTTC,TRBD2,TRBJ2-7,TRBV4-1,few
CASSSTSGRAVDTQYF,TGTGCCAGCAGCTCTACTAGCGGGAGGGCCGTGGATACGCAGTATTTT,TRBD2,TRBJ2-3,TRBV7-9,-
CASSLGLRTGTLGEYF,TGTGCCAGCAGTTTAGGTCTCCGGACAGGGACCCTGGGGGAGTACTTC,TRBD1,TRBJ2-7,TRBV28,-
CATSRGGGGVTEAFF,TGTGCCACCAGCAGAGGTGGAGGGGGGGTGACTGAAGCTTTCTTT,-,TRBJ1-1,TRBV15,-
CSSYYRGEQYF,TGCAGCTCCTATTACAGGGGCGAGCAGTACTTC,TRBD1,TRBJ2-7,TRBV29-1,few
CASRSDGNYGYTF,TGTGCCAGCAGGTCGGACGGTAACTATGGCTACACCTTC,-,TRBJ1-2,TRBV14,-
CASSLLAGVSYEQYF,TGTGCCAGCAGTTTGCTAGCGGGAGTCTCCTACGAGCAGTACTTC,TRBD2,TRBJ2-7,TRBV12-3/TRBV12-4,few
CSASHPGYYGYTF,TGCAGTGCTAGCCACCCGGGTTATTATGGCTACACCTTC,-,TRBJ1-2,TRBV20-1,-
CASSQDVLAFNIQYF,TGTGCCAGCAGCCAAGATGTATTAGCATTTAACATTCAGTACTTC,-,TRBJ2-4,TRBV3-1,-
CASSSHLAGVGNEQFF,TGTGCCAGCAGCTCTCATCTAGCGGGAGTGGGAAATGAGCAGTTCTTC,TRBD2,TRBJ2-1,TRBV7-3,-
CASSSSPLMNTEAFF,TGTGCCAGCAGCTCGTCTCCCCTCATGAACACTGAAGCTTTCTTT,-,TRBJ1-1,TRBV7-2,-
CAISETDSYEQYF,TGTGCCATCAGTGAGACAGATTCCTACGAGCAGTACTTC,-,TRBJ2-7,TRBV10-3,-
CASSVEASTDTQYF,TGTGCCAGCAGCGTAGAAGCGAGCACGGATACGCAGTATTTT,-,TRBJ2-3,TRBV9,few
CASSFDRDQTQYF,TGTGCCAGCAGTTTCGACAGGGATCAAACGCAGTATTTT,TRBD1,TRBJ2-3,TRBV27,-
CASSHGQLKPYEQYF,TGTGCCAGCAGCCATGGACAGCTGAAACCCTACGAGCAGTACTTC,-,TRBJ2-7,TRBV5-6,once
CASSLGTAHGYTF,TGTGCCAGCAGCCTCGGGACAGCCCATGGCTACACCTTC,TRBD1,TRBJ1-2,TRBV11-3,few
CASSLGPGAMGAFF,TGTGCCAGCAGCTTAGGACCAGGGGCGATGGGTGCTTTCTTT,-,TRBJ1-1,TRBV7-2,-
CASSPGAIQGYGYTF,TGCGCCAGCAGCCCAGGGGCCATACAGGGATATGGCTACACCTTC,-,TRBJ1-2,TRBV4-1,-
CASSLGVGTDTQYF,TGTGCCAGCAGCTTGGGGGTCGGCACAGATACGCAGTATTTT,-,TRBJ2-3,TRBV5-6,many
CASSERTQYQETQYF,TGTGCCAGCAGTGAAAGGACCCAGTACCAAGAGACCCAGTACTTC,-,TRBJ2-5,TRBV2,-
CASSQQGRERNYGYTF,TGTGCCAGCAGCCAACAGGGTAGGGAACGAAACTATGGCTACACCTTC,-,TRBJ1-2,TRBV3-1,few
CSAFTGNQPQHF,TGCAGTGCTTTCACAGGGAATCAGCCCCAGCATTTT,-,TRBJ1-5,TRBV20-1,few
CASAGLGDTEAFF,TGTGCCAGCGCAGGGTTGGGGGACACTGAAGCTTTCTTT,-,TRBJ1-1,TRBV12-3/TRBV12-4,-
CSVRDVRGGYTF,TGCAGCGTGCGGGACGTCCGTGGCGGCTACACCTTC,-,TRBJ1-2,TRBV29-1,once
CASSDPLAGEGADTQYF,TGTGCCAGCAGCGACCCCTTAGCGGGAGAAGGGGCAGATACGCAGTATTTT,TRBD2,TRBJ2-3,TRBV9,-
CASSLTVMGDTQYF,TGTGCCAGCAGTTTAACCGTAATGGGAGATACGCAGTATTTT,-,TRBJ2-3,TRBV27,-
CASRGQNSYEQYF,TGCGCCAGTCGAGGCCAGAACTCCTACGAGCAGTACTTC,-,TRBJ2-7,TRBV5-1,-
CASSLSTRNEKLFF,TGTGCCAGCAGCTTAAGTACCAGAAATGAAAAACTGTTTTTT,-,TRBJ1-4,TRBV7-3,-
CASSPSPSDRPYGYTF,TGTGCCAGCAGCCCCTCCCCTAGCGACAGGCCCTATGGCTACACCTTC,-,TRBJ1-2,TRBV7-8,few
CASSGTSPLHF,TGTGCCAGCAGTGGTACGTCACCCCTCCACTTT,-,TRBJ1-6,TRBV25-1,few
CASSQDWGNEKLFF,TGCGCCAGCAGCCAAGACTGGGGGAATGAAAAACTGTTTTTT,-,TRBJ1-4,TRBV4-3,many
CSVEDREREDNEQFF,TGCAGCGTTGAAGATCGGGAGCGGGAGGACAATGAGCAGTTCTTC,TRBD2,TRBJ2-1,TRBV29-1,few
CASSSTGNEQYF,TGTGCCAGCAGCTCGACAGGGAACGAGCAGTACTTC,TRBD1,TRBJ2-7,TRBV5-1,many
CASSLKERGDTEAFF,TGTGCCAGCAGCTTAAAGGAGCGCGGTGACACTGAAGCTTTCTTT,-,TRBJ1-1,TRBV7-9,few
CASSLSRKETQYF,TGTGCCAGCAGTTTATCCCGTAAAGAGACCCAGTACTTC,-,TRBJ2-5,TRBV12-3/TRBV12-4,-
CSVEEASGYTF,TGCAGCGTTGAAGAGGCCTCCGGCTACACCTTC,-,TRBJ1-2,TRBV29-1,-
CSARDPLAGKNPEQFF,TGCAGTGCTAGAGATCCCCTAGCGGGAAAAAATCCTGAGCAGTTCTTC,TRBD2,TRBJ2-1,TRBV20-1,-
CSIDEGLEQFF,TGCAGCATCGACGAGGGCCTCGAGCAGTTCTTC,-,TRBJ2-1,TRBV29-1,few
CSARENRVSDSPLHF,TGCAGTGCTAGGGAAAACAGGGTTTCCGATTCACCCCTCCACTTT,-,TRBJ1-6,TRBV20-1,-
CASSSGGITDTQYF,TGTGCCAGCAGCTCCGGGGGGATCACAGATACGCAGTATTTT,TRBD2,TRBJ2-3,TRBV6-2/TRBV6-3,-
CAISESARGGGNTEAFF,TGTGCCATCAGTGAGTCTGCCAGGGGAGGGGGTAACACTGAAGCTTTCTTT,-,TRBJ1-1,TRBV10-3,-
CASSRLSTEAFF,TGTGCCAGCAGTCGACTGTCCACTGAAGCTTTCTTT,-,TRBJ1-1,TRBV12-3/TRBV12-4,-
CASSQDASGGYEQYF,TGCGCCAGCAGCCAAGATGCCTCTGGGGGCTACGAGCAGTACTTC,-,TRBJ2-7,TRBV4-3,-
CASSSDRTTYGYTF,TGCGCCAGCAGCTCTGACCGCACCACTTATGGCTACACCTTC,-,TRBJ1-2,TRBV4-3,-
CSVHRVETFF,TGCAGCGTGCACAGGGTTGAAACTTTCTTT,-,TRBJ1-1,TRBV29-1,-
CASGSGRQETQYF,TGTGCCAGCGGGTCAGGGCGGCAAGAGACCCAGTACTTC,-,TRBJ2-5,TRBV7-9,-
CASSLSLRTGGSEQFF,TGTGCCAGCAGTTTATCCCTCAGGACAGGGGGATCTGAGCAGTTCTTC,TRBD1,TRBJ2-1,TRBV28,few
CASSQDKEIYNEQFF,TGCGCCAGCAGCCAAGATAAGGAGATCTACAATGAGCAGTTCTTC,-,TRBJ2-1,TRBV4-3,-
CSAFDPPSGISDEQFF,TGCAGTGCTTTTGACCCACCAAGCGGGATTAGCGATGAGCAGTTCTTC,TRBD2,TRBJ2-1,TRBV20-1,few
CASSLGQGHEKLFF,TGTGCCAGCAGCTTAGGACAGGGACATGAAAAACTGTTTTTT,TRBD1,TRBJ1-4,TRBV7-9,many
CASSIWVDEQFF,TGTGCCAGTAGTATTTGGGTCGATGAGCAGTTCTTC,-,TRBJ2-1,TRBV19,-
CASSPHQTGLAVF,TGTGCCAGCAGCCCTCACCAAACCGGACTAGCCGTCTTC,TRBD2,TRBJ2-1,TRBV7-2,-
CSAILHRAEEKLFF,TGCAGTGCTATTCTTCACAGGGCGGAGGAAAAACTGTTTTTT,-,TRBJ1-4,TRBV20-1,-
CASSVTGDSYGQYF,TGTGCCAGCAGCGTGACAGGGGATTCCTACGGGCAGTACTTC,TRBD1,TRBJ2-7,TRBV7-9,few
CASSPLKIEGSSEKLFF,TGTGCCAGCAGCCCCCTTAAGATAGAAGGCTCCAGTGAAAAACTGTTTTTT,-,TRBJ1-4,TRBV4-2,few
CASSVDRVYEQFF,TGTGCCAGCAGCGTAGACAGGGTGTATGAGCAGTTCTTC,TRBD1,TRBJ2-1,TRBV5-6,few
CASSQAPGGTYEQYF,TGCGCCAGCAGCCAAGCACCGGGCGGGACCTACGAGCAGTACTTC,-,TRBJ2-7,TRBV4-1,few